The 13 T cell receptor beta chains below come from one sample, sequenced in a study of blood T cells in healthy people across ages. A second PCR, run for roughly 7 to 12 cycles, used a sample-barcoded 5' primer plus a J-beta primer mix. Each CDR3 protein is one row after TCRdb ran MiXCR on the 5' RACE reads. The sample lists around 1,000,000 distinct CDR3 sequences, roughly two fifths occurring once. The material sequenced was blood. These receptors were collected from a young man in good health.

This chain connects TRBV5-1 to TRBJ1-5; D not resolved. CDR3 length: 16 residues. V gave up 8 bases and J gave up 2 bases, with 20 bases separating them. CDR1 and CDR2 (germline): SGHRS, YFSETQ. The DNA of the CDR3 is TGCGCCAGTCCCCACACTTGGAAAGTGGGCAATCAGCCCCAGCATTTT. It codes for CASPHTWKVGNQPQHF.

This clonotype was observed many times. The rearrangement uses TRBV29-1 and TRBJ1-2, with TRBD1 identical over 12 bases. The length of the CDR3 is 14 residues. The V gene end was trimmed by 7 bases and the J gene end by 8 bases; junction bases not matched to a gene: 11. Germline V gene lookup returns CDR1 SQVTM and CDR2 ANQGSEA. The CDR3 spells CSASGTGGSGGYTF. As DNA, the CDR3 is TGCAGCGCCTCCGGGACAGGGGGCTCGGGGGGCTACACCTTC.

This clonotype was picked up a small number of times. The rearrangement uses TRBV20-1 and TRBJ1-1, with TRBD1 matching 9 bases. The CDR3 runs 14 residues. Per germline, CDR1 DFQATT and CDR2 SNEGSKA (reference sequence). Losses at the gene ends were 0 bases for V and 10 bases for J; bases not matched to a gene: 9. This CDR3 is CSARDLVTGGRAFF. In nucleotides, the CDR3 is TGCAGTGCTAGAGATCTCGTGACAGGGGGTCGAGCTTTCTTT.

Concerning this clonotype itself: A read error may explain this, as a much larger clone is one base away. The CDR3 protein is CASSRNRDYGDGYTF. The DNA for the CDR3 is TGTGCCAGCAGTCGGAACAGGGATTACGGGGACGGCTACACCTTC. This chain joins TRBV6-5 and TRBJ1-2, with D possibly TRBD1 on 6 matching bases. V dropped 5 bases and J dropped 8 bases, with 21 bases sitting between them. The CDR3 is 15 amino acids. Germline assignment: CDR1 MNHEY and CDR2 SVGAGI.

This sequence joins TRBV28 and TRBJ2-1; no reliable D call. Germline V lookup: CDR1 MDHEN, CDR2 SYDVKM. V was pared by 8 bases and J by 0 bases, with 8 bases between. This CDR3 has 13 residues. CDR3 in amino acids: CASRPSSYNEQFF. The CDR3 nucleotides read TGTGCCAGCCGGCCCTCCTCCTACAATGAGCAGTTCTTC.

This clonotype was counted between two and nine times. The chain has TRBV14 and TRBJ2-1, with 9 positions matching TRBD1. This CDR3 is 16 amino acids long. Germline CDR1 reads SGHDN; CDR2 reads FVKESK. Germline trimming cut 5 bases from V and 6 bases from J; bases unmatched to any gene: 11. In DNA, the CDR3 is TGTGCCAGCAGCTACACATCTACAGGGGGCCTCAATGAGCAGTTCTTC. Protein: CASSYTSTGGLNEQFF.

The chain links TRBV7-2 to TRBJ1-1; tentative D call: TRBD1 (6 bases). The V end lost 2 bases, the J end lost 1 base, and 17 bases lay between the germline ends. CDR3 length: 17 amino acids. From germline, CDR1 is SGHTA and CDR2 FQGNSA. DNA for the CDR3: TGTGCCAGCAGCTTATTCGCTGGGGGCGCGGGGAACACTGAAGCTTTCTTT. Its protein product is CASSLFAGGAGNTEAFF. The entire variable domain, with the rest obtained from reference TRBV7-2 and TRBJ1-1, is as follows: GAGVSQSPSNKVTEKGKDVELRCDPISGHTALYWYRQSLGQGLEFLIYFQGNSAPDKSGLPSDRFSAERTGGSVSTLTIQRTQQEDSAVYLCASSLFAGGAGNTEAFFGQGTRLTVV.

The chain is built from TRBV20-1 and TRBJ1-5; D is unclear. The CDR3 has 16 residues. The germline V and J ends were trimmed by 0 bases and 4 bases, with 16 bases remaining between them. Per germline, CDR1 DFQATT and CDR2 SNEGSKA (reference sequence). The CDR3 DNA reads as TGCAGTGCTAGAGATCAACGTGACGGATCAAATCAGCCCCAGCATTTT. This encodes CSARDQRDGSNQPQHF.

The gene calls are TRBV30 and TRBJ2-1; no firm D call. Trimming pared 4 bases from V and 7 bases from J, leaving 8 bases between. CDR3 size: 11 residues. The V gene's germline CDR1 is GTSNPN and CDR2 SVGIG (reference sequence). The CDR3 DNA reads TGTGCCTGGAAATTAGAGAATGAGCAGTTCTTC. It codes for CAWKLENEQFF.

This chain connects TRBV5-4 to TRBJ2-1; possible D gene TRBD2, 7 bases. Germline-derived CDR1 and CDR2 are SGHNT and YYREEE (reference sequence). The CDR3 loop spans 16 amino acids. The V end was cut by 2 bases, the J end by 8 bases, with 20 bases between. The CDR3 loop is CASSFGRRGGLDEQFF. CDR3 DNA: TGTGCCAGCAGCTTCGGCAGGAGGGGGGGCTTGGATGAGCAGTTCTTC.

This clonotype was detected a few times. In DNA, the CDR3 is TGCGCCAGCAGCCAAGAACACGCTAGCGCCGGGGAGCTGTTTTTT. Amino acid sequence: CASSQEHASAGELFF. The V gene is TRBV4-1, the J gene TRBJ2-2, with D tentatively TRBD2 (6 bases). Looked up from germline, CDR1 is MGHRA and CDR2 is YSYEKL. V was pared by 0 bases and J by 6 bases, with 11 bases between. The CDR3 extends over 15 amino acids.

The rearrangement uses TRBV2 and TRBJ1-1; D gene ambiguous. Germline values: CDR1 SNHLY, CDR2 FYNNEI. The CDR3 has 13 residues. The ends were cut back, 8 bases at V and 0 bases at J, with 10 bases in the middle. CDR3 protein: CASVGRMNTEAFF. The CDR3 DNA follows: TGTGCCAGCGTGGGCAGAATGAACACTGAAGCTTTCTTT.

This clonotype has a handful of counts. The chain has TRBV20-1 and TRBJ2-1; a possible D gene is TRBD2 (5 bases). V was pared by 0 bases and J by 0 bases, with 12 bases between. Germline V gene sequence: CDR1 DFQATT, CDR2 SNEGSKA (reference sequence). The CDR3 is made up of 16 amino acids. The DNA for the CDR3 is TGCAGTGCTAGAGATCTGGGGAGAGCCTCCTACAATGAGCAGTTCTTC. The encoded protein is CSARDLGRASYNEQFF.